The 17 T cell receptor beta chains reported below all come from one sample, sequenced in a study of T-cell reconstitution after alpha-beta-depleted transplantation in children. Unique molecular identifiers featured in how the TCRbeta library was prepared. TCRdb reprocessed the PCR reads with MiXCR, giving one entry per CDR3 protein. Of 490,000 or so distinct CDR3 sequences listed, around 12% are singletons. The sample was PBMCs from the stem cell graft donor, taken from the stem cell graft. The receptors derive from a human donor who donated a stem cell graft to a child with combined immunodeficiency.

V and J are TRBV12-5 and TRBJ2-7; TRBD2 might be the D (5 bases). Germline V CDR1 and CDR2: LGHNT, FRNRAP. V was trimmed by 7 bases and J by 3 bases, leaving 16 bases between them. The CDR3 covers 14 residues. Written as DNA, the CDR3 is TGTGCTAGTGCCGAAGGGAGTCCCAGCTACGAGCAGTACTTC. Its protein product is CASAEGSPSYEQYF. Full variable domain (remainder filled in from reference TRBV12-5 and TRBJ2-7): DARVTQTPRHKVTEMGQEVTMRCQPILGHNTVFWYRQTMMQGLELLAYFRNRAPLDDSGMPKDRFSAEMPDATLATLKIQPSEPRDSAVYFCASAEGSPSYEQYFGPGTRLTVT.

This clonotype was observed many times. CDR3 sequence: CASSRSMGQGRLAQHF. The CDR3 nucleotides are TGTGCCAGCAGCCGTTCGATGGGGCAGGGTCGCTTGGCCCAGCATTTT. The chain is built from TRBV6-5 and TRBJ1-5; TRBD1 might be the D (5 bases). The germline CDR1 and CDR2 sequences are MNHEY and SVGAGI. The V end was cut by 6 bases, the J end by 11 bases, with 26 bases between. The CDR3 is 16 residues long.

This clonotype was picked up many times. The chain combines TRBV28 with TRBJ1-2; TRBD1 is a possible D gene (6 bases). Germline CDR1 MDHEN, CDR2 SYDVKM. V shed 5 bases and J shed 8 bases, with 12 bases lying between them. This CDR3 is 12 amino acids long. The CDR3 region has the DNA TGTGCCAGCAGTGATAACAGGGAAGGCTACACCTTC. Translated, it gives CASSDNREGYTF.

The chain uses TRBV29-1 and TRBJ2-1; TRBD2 agrees at 7 bases. The CDR3 has 14 residues. V was pared by 5 bases and J by 9 bases, with 13 bases of the junction left unmatched. The V gene's germline CDR1 is SQVTM and CDR2 ANQGSEA. CDR3 bases: TGCAGCGTTAAGGCGGGAGTGCCCGATGGTGAGCAGTTCTTC. Translating gives CSVKAGVPDGEQFF.

This chain links TRBV9 with TRBJ2-5; 8 bases agree with TRBD2. Losses at the gene ends were 2 bases for V and 5 bases for J; bases not matched to a gene: 5. Per germline, CDR1 SGDLS and CDR2 YYNGEE. The CDR3 runs 14 residues. The CDR3 DNA reads as TGTGCCAGCAGCGTGAGCGGGAGACGGGAGACCCAGTACTTC. Residues: CASSVSGRRETQYF.

This chain connects TRBV30 to TRBJ2-3; 9 positions agree with TRBD2. Germline values: CDR1 GTSNPN, CDR2 SVGIG (reference sequence). The CDR3 totals 14 residues. V was pared by 2 bases and J by 4 bases, with 4 bases of the junction left unmatched. The CDR3 loop reads CAWSHGLASDTQYF. CDR3 sequence (DNA): TGTGCCTGGAGTCACGGACTAGCGTCAGATACGCAGTATTTT.

The chain recombines TRBV3-1 with TRBJ1-5; D remains ambiguous. In germline, CDR1 is LGHDT, CDR2 YNNKEL (reference sequence). Trimming stripped 0 bases from V and 1 base from J, with 7 bases between. The length of the CDR3 is 15 residues. The CDR3 DNA reads TGTGCCAGCAGCCAAGACCCGAGGAGCAATCAGCCCCAGCATTTT. Translated: CASSQDPRSNQPQHF. Complete variable domain (other parts from reference TRBV3-1 and TRBJ1-5): DTAVSQTPKYLVTQMGNDKSIKCEQNLGHDTMYWYKQDSKKFLKIMFSYNNKELIINETVPNRFSPKSPDKAHLNLHINSLELGDSAVYFCASSQDPRSNQPQHFGDGTRLSIL.

The V and J genes are TRBV6-2 or TRBV6-3 and TRBJ1-1; 9 bases agree with TRBD1. The CDR3 spans 15 residues. J was trimmed by 8 bases and V by 0 bases; bases with no gene match: 7. Germline CDR1 reads MNHEY; CDR2 reads SVGEGT. CDR3 in amino acids: CASSYSTWDREEAFF. The CDR3 region has the DNA TGTGCCAGCAGTTACTCCACCTGGGACAGGGAAGAAGCTTTCTTT.

The rearrangement joins TRBV3-1 to TRBJ2-1; 10 nucleotides line up with TRBD1. V was pared by 5 bases and J by 11 bases, with 9 bases of the junction left unmatched. The length of the CDR3 is 14 residues. Germline V CDR1 and CDR2: LGHDT, YNNKEL (reference sequence). CDR3 loop: CASSADRGQLQQFF. In DNA, the CDR3 is TGTGCCAGCAGCGCTGACAGGGGGCAGCTCCAGCAGTTCTTC.

This clonotype appeared a few times. CDR3 loop: CASSSRQKYSYEQYF. CDR3 sequence (DNA): TGTGCCAGCAGTTCCCGACAGAAGTACTCCTACGAGCAGTACTTC. The J gene is TRBJ2-7, the V gene TRBV27; a weak D match, TRBD1 (5 bases). CDR1 MNHEY and CDR2 SMNVEV come from the germline V gene (reference sequence). The CDR3 is 15 amino acids. V was cut by 4 bases and J by 0 bases, with 13 bases left in between.

This clonotype was counted a few times. The V gene is TRBV12-3 or TRBV12-4, the J gene TRBJ1-5; D is undetermined. The CDR3 is 13 amino acids. The ends were cut back, 2 bases at V and 7 bases at J, with 9 bases in the middle. CDR3 protein: CASSLTGEQPQHF. The CDR3 DNA follows: TGTGCCAGCAGTTTAACGGGTGAACAGCCCCAGCATTTT.

This clonotype was seen more than once but under ten times. CDR3 coding DNA: TGTGCCATCAGTGAGTCGGGTAGCGGGGGGGCACGAGATACGCAGTATTTT. Translated, it gives CAISESGSGGARDTQYF. The chain combines TRBV10-3 with TRBJ2-3; TRBD2 matches at 11 bases. The CDR3 totals 17 residues. The V gene end was trimmed by 0 bases and the J gene end by 5 bases; junction bases not matched to a gene: 7. Germline loops: CDR1 ENHRY, CDR2 SYGVKD.

CDR3 bases: TGTGCCACAGGACAGGGACAAGGCGAGCAGTACTTC. Its translation is CATGQGQGEQYF. This sequence joins TRBV21-1 and TRBJ2-7; the table's D call, TRBD1, has no DNA check behind it. TRBV21-1 is given as a pseudogene. The CDR3 has 12 residues.

This clonotype has only a few counts. V is TRBV27 and J is TRBJ1-5; 7 bases map to TRBD1. Germline-derived CDR1 and CDR2 are MNHEY and SMNVEV (reference sequence). J was trimmed by 7 bases and V by 8 bases; bases with no gene match: 8. The CDR3 is 13 residues long. The CDR3: CASARTGPQPQHF. The CDR3 DNA is TGTGCCAGCGCCCGGACAGGTCCCCAGCCCCAGCATTTT.

J is TRBJ2-1 and V is TRBV27; the match to TRBD2 covers 8 bases. Germline loops: CDR1 MNHEY, CDR2 SMNVEV (reference sequence). The CDR3 spans 18 residues. Trimming removed 3 bases from V and 4 bases from J; junction bases left unmatched: 14. The CDR3 DNA reads TGTGCCAGCAGTTTGAGCAGCGGGGGTTCTCACCCTTACAATGAGCAGTTCTTC. Translating it yields CASSLSSGGSHPYNEQFF.

This clonotype was found a few times. Given a much more abundant clone one base away, this may be a read error. This chain uses TRBV5-1 with TRBJ2-1; D gene ambiguous. V lost 1 base and J 2 bases, leaving 10 bases between the germline ends. This CDR3 region has 15 residues. The V gene's germline CDR1 is SGHRS and CDR2 YFSETQ. The CDR3 coding sequence is TGCGCCAGCAGCTTGATGGGGAATACCTACAATGAGCAGTTCTTC. This translates into CASSLMGNTYNEQFF.

The chain carries TRBV3-1 and TRBJ1-2; the D is unclear. Germline V CDR1 and CDR2: LGHDT, YNNKEL (reference sequence). Trimming shortened V by 0 bases and J by 4 bases, and 15 bases separated the two germline ends. The CDR3 sequence is 16 residues long. CDR3 sequence (DNA): TGTGCCAGCAGCCAAGAGAGGATAGGGCCCTTCTATGGCTACACCTTC. Its protein product is CASSQERIGPFYGYTF.